This T cell receptor beta chain appears in the sequencing data of a study of beta chain features in type 1 diabetes. The V gene's germline CDR1 is ENHRY and CDR2 SYGVKD. The CDR3 length is 15 residues. J was trimmed by 0 bases and V by 6 bases; bases with no gene match: 6. Naive, central memory, regulatory and stem cell-like memory cells within the CD4+ compartment were sorted using CD45RO/CCR7/CD25/CD127/CD95/CD27. Every isolated RNA sample was fully reverse transcribed, so sequencing captured expressed TCRB transcripts. Produced via immunoSEQ multiplex PCR; TCRdb's table is partial and in-frame only. This table holds about 360,000 clones, around 12% found once. This clone appeared a few times.

The rearrangement uses TRBV10-3 and TRBJ2-5, with 8 positions matching TRBD1. Sequencing was carried out using naive CD4+ T cells from blood. The sequence was collected from a man aged 18-30 years in good health. CDR3 loop: CAISPGQGYQETQYF. CDR3 nucleotide sequence: TGTGCCATCAGCCCAGGACAGGGCTACCAAGAGACCCAGTACTTC.